The rows below give T cell receptor beta chains drawn from one sample of a study of lymphopenia after photon versus proton radiotherapy. The assay was immunoSEQ multiplex PCR, and TCRdb's table has in-frame clones only and misses some. Here the sample spans 50,000 to 60,000 clones, under 95% being singletons. Material: peripheral blood, obtained from a patient treated with photon-based radiotherapy. The receptors were sampled from a woman between 40 and 50 years old with cholangiocarcinoma. The conserved cysteine and the conserved F or W are not part of the CDR3 here.

11 TRBV30 AWSRTGRSPLH
12 TRBV30 AWSEGGGAIEQF
12 TRBV7-2 ASSLDPLRTEAF
12 TRBV6-1 ASSDSVGNQPQH
13 TRBV9 ASSKRTGYDEKLF
12 TRBV10-3 AISSDWNNSPLH
12 TRBV5-1 ASSGNRLSYEQY
14 TRBV7-8 ASSPRTRGGNTEAF
11 TRBV1 TSSQGNSYEQY
12 TRBV29-1 SVRAGPGNQPQH
13 TRBV5-1 ASSPTGSYQETQY
13 TRBV7-6 ASSPAGGVGDTQY
12 TRBV6-5 ASSSGLASGELF
13 TRBV7-9 ASTSGGYSPGEQY
15 TRBV5-1 ASSLNSASGGSDTQY
14 TRBV5-6 ASSIPGQGISYEQY
11 TRBV10-3 AISESSNQPQH
16 TRBV4-1 ASSQDGRESVPKNIQY
12 TRBV5-1 ASRLNHGTDTQY
18 TRBV23-1 ASSQFYRRCQGTMNTEAF
12 TRBV5-1 ASRGTGLNTEAF
14 TRBV11-2 ASSINRALSGNTIY
12 TRBV7-2 ASRPDRGAGGYT
11 TRBV28 ASSLTTYNEQF
12 TRBV6-6 ASNRDSEKATQY
12 TRBV6-6 ASSYVMENYGYT
13 TRBV4-1 ASSQDTQGPDTQY
12 TRBV25-1 ASSESGSSYEQY
10 TRBV30 ATEGGNSPLH
14 TRBV9 ASSSRLAGGTGELF
13 TRBV7-2 ASTVTSGNTGELF
12 TRBV19 ASSIGQGNSPLH
11 TRBV29-1 SVGGPIQETQY
13 TRBV4-1 ASSQVGSLDEKLF
12 TRBV10-3 AIRPGLAIETQY
12 TRBV6-5 ASSRQENDQPQH
12 TRBV6-1 ASSMGTLYNEQF
11 TRBV6-5 AVGREDLNEQF
13 TRBV5-6 ASSSDRGQFPEAF
12 TRBV4-1 ASSPGGGYYEQY
12 TRBV27 ASSLSTGEGGYT
11 TRBV28 ASSYRENNEQF
12 TRBV2 ASPPGGVYNEQF
13 TRBV10-1 ASSEPEAGINEQF
13 TRBV5-1 ASSSATGMNYGYT
12 TRBV19 ASSISGAYNEQF
12 TRBV19 ASSRREKTYEQY
14 TRBV19 ASRPGILAANEKLF
11 TRBV27 ASSRTGGSGQY
10 TRBV6-5 ASSYGTGIAF
12 TRBV2 ASSETGANTEAF
14 TRBV7-9 ASPPLGPAGANVLT
12 TRBV2 ASSAIKGVTEQY
15 TRBV14 ASSQGLAASSYNEQF
12 TRBV4-1 ASSQAGSTYEQY
12 TRBV19 ASSMGQGNTEAF
13 TRBV7-3 ASSPTGTGNSPLH
10 TRBV6-6 ASTSGTYGYT
12 TRBV2 ASGPGTTHNEQF